This TCR beta chain was retrieved from a study of Graves' ophthalmopathy and Graves' hyperthyroidism. In this sample, this clonotype turned up many times. Its antigen is still unknown. Study conclusions and caveats: Ophthalmopathy could be told apart from stable hyperthyroidism by a 13-signature model (about 88% sensitivity, about 80% specificity).

This CDR3 has 13 amino acids. V trimming: 3 bases; J trimming: 3 bases; junction bases outside the gene matches: 1. Germline lookup yields CDR1 DFQATT and CDR2 SNEGSKA (reference sequence). As the template, RNA transcripts were used to amplify TCR beta CDR3 regions. RT-PCR in the first round used HTBI primers; a second-round multiplex PCR followed. MiXCR, applied by TCRdb to the multiplex PCR reads, yields one record per CDR3 protein. Of a few hundred thousand distinct CDR3 sequences listed, under 20% are singletons. The chain couples TRBV20-1 to TRBJ1-3; the match to TRBD1 covers 8 bases. The TCR comes from an adult man with Graves' ophthalmopathy. Sequenced: peripheral blood. The CDR3 protein is CSARGTGGNTIYF. For the CDR3, the DNA is TGCAGTGCTAGGGGGACAGGTGGAAACACCATATATTTT.